The T cell receptor beta chain described here comes from a study of sequential checkpoint blockade in melanoma. At the level of the study: Each arm's sequence ended with maintenance nivolumab.

V gave up 6 bases and J gave up 1 base, with 11 bases separating them. Per the germline V gene, CDR1 is SQVTM and CDR2 is ANQGSEA. The CDR3 consists of 13 residues. Treatment in this sample: randomized to nivolumab then ipilimumab (arm A) or the reverse (arm B). Sorted cells were live CD3+CD8+, lacking CD19 and CD56, from PBMCs. Measured with immunoSEQ multiplex PCR; TCRdb has only the in-frame clones, and not every one. This table holds roughly 28,000 clones, roughly 80% found once. This rearrangement joins TRBV29-1 to TRBJ2-3; possible D gene TRBD2, 6 bases. The material sequenced was CD8+ T cells sorted from blood (inferred from file names), taken from a patient given nivolumab and ipilimumab in sequence. This sequence originates from a human donor with melanoma. CDR3 sequence: CSVAGGGTDTQYF. The CDR3 bases are TGCAGCGTAGCTGGCGGGGGCACAGATACGCAGTATTTT.